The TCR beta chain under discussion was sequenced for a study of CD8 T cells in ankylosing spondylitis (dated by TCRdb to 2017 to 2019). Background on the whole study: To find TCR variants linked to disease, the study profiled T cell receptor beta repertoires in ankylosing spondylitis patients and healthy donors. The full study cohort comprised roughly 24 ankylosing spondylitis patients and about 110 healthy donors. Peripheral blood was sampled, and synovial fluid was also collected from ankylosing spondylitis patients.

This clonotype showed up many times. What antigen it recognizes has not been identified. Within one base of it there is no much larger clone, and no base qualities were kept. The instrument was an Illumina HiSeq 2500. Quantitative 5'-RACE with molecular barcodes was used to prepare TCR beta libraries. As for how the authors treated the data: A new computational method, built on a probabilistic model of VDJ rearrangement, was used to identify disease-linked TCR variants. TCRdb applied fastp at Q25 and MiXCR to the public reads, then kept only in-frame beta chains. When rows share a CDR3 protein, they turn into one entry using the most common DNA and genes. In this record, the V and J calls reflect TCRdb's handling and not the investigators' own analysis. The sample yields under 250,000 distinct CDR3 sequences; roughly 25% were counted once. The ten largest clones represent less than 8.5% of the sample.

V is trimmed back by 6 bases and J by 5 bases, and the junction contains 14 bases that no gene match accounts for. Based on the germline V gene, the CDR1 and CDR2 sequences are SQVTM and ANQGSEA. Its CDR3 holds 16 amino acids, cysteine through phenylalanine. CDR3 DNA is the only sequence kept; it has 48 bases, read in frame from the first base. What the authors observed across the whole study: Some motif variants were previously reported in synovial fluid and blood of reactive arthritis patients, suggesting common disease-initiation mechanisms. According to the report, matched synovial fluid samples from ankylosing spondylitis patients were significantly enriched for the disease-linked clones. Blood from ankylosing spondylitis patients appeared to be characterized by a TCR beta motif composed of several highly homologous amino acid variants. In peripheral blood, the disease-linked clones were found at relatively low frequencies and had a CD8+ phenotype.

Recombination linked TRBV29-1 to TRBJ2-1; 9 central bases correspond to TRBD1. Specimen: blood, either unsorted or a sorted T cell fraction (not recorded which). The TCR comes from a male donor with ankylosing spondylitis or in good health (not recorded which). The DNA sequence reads TGCAGCGTGGCCGACGCCGGGACAGGGATCGACAATGAGCAGTTCTTC. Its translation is CSVADAGTGIDNEQFF.